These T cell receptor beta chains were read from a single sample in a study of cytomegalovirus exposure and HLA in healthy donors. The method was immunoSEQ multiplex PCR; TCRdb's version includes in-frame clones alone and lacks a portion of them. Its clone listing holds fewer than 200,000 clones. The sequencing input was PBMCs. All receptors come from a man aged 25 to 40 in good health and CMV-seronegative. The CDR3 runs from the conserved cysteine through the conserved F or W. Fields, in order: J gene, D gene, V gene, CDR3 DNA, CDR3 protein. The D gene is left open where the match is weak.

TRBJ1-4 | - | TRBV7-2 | TGTGCCAGCAGCAGAGGGATGAAACTGTTTTTT | CASSRGMKLFF
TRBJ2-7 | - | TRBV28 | TGTGCCAGCAGAGACAGGCGCTACGAGCAGTACTTC | CASRDRRYEQYF
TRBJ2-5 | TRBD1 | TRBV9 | TGTGCCAGCAGCGTAGGGGCAGGGGGCGAGGCCCAGTACTTC | CASSVGAGGEAQYF
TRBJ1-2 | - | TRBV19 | TGTGCCAGTAGTCCTGACAGCCGCTATGGCTACACCTTC | CASSPDSRYGYTF
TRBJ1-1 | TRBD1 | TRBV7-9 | TGTGCCAGCAGCGTTCGACAGGGGGTGAATACTGAAGCTTTCTTT | CASSVRQGVNTEAFF
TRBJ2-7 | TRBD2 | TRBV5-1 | TGCGCCAGCAGCCCGGGACTAGCGGAGAGCTACGAGCAGTACTTC | CASSPGLAESYEQYF
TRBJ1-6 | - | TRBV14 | TGTGCCAGCAGCCAAGGAGGCAGCACCTACAATTCACCCCTCCACTTT | CASSQGGSTYNSPLHF
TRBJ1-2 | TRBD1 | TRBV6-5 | TGTGCCAGCAGTTCCAGGACAGGGATGGTCTATGGCTACACCTTC | CASSSRTGMVYGYTF
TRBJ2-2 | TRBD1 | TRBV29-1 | TGCAGCGTTCCAAGGGACAGGGTTTCGAACACCGGGGAGCTGTTTTTT | CSVPRDRVSNTGELFF
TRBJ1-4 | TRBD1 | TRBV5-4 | TGTGCCAGCAGGGTAACAGGGGGCGCGGCTAATGAAAAACTGTTTTTT | CASRVTGGAANEKLFF
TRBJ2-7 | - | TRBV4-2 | TGTGCCAGCAGCCAGGATCCTGACAGGAGTCCCTCCGAGCAGTACTTC | CASSQDPDRSPSEQYF
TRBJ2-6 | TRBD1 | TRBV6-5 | TGTGCCAGCAGTTGGCAGGGGGTATTGGGGGCCAACGTCCTGACTTTC | CASSWQGVLGANVLTF